This T cell receptor (beta chain) originates from a study of shared clonotypes between healthy human individuals (dated by TCRdb to 2020 to 2021). For the study in its entirety: Two women and a few men aged 18 to 49 years were included in the cohort. For each donor, three plates each were used for CD4 naive and CD4 memory, two plates were used for CD8 naive, and one plate was used for CD8 memory. To estimate repertoire size and how much clonotype sharing occurs between individuals, the study deeply sequenced the blood TCR repertoires of about five healthy adults. To increase sequencing depth and limit assay-specific biases, TCR repertoire library preparation and sequencing were carried out by different laboratories using diverse techniques. Each donor's leukapheresis produced roughly between roughly 0.85 and 10 billion PBMCs. The investigation overall reported the following: When a handful of donors were compared, the shared fraction of clonotypes was about 5.5% for naive CD4, 3.5% for naive CD8, 2.3% for memory CD4, and 0.35% to 0.4% for memory CD8. Compared with non-shared clonotypes, the clonotypes found in all four sorted-subset donors had higher generation probabilities. Naive subsets generally had larger estimated clonotype richness than memory subsets. Sampling was restricted to blood, and TCR repertoires in tissues likely differ from the TCR repertoires found in blood. Based on pairwise subsampling, the degree of clonotype sharing among donors was expected to be affected by sequencing depth. The small number of donors limited the genetic and exposure-history diversity represented. Even with the large sequencing depth, rarefaction of the sorted-subset datasets indicated that sequencing was incomplete.

CD8 naive samples were CD45RO-negative cells positively selected for CCR7, giving a CD45RA+CCR7+ population that excluded TemRA cells. The donors were healthy, HIV-negative adults with no recently reported acute infections or vaccinations. Every donor was a Caucasian adult living in Nashville, Tennessee, USA. After blood collection by leukapheresis, PBMCs were isolated using Ficoll-Histopaque density gradient centrifugation and then cryopreserved in the vapor phase of liquid nitrogen. Purity and quantity of every magnetically sorted T cell population were checked by analytical flow cytometry. Each sorted fraction had its genomic DNA isolated and then quantified by UV absorbance on a Nanodrop 2000c. Notes on this clone: What antigen it recognizes has not been identified. Base quality data are lacking; no much larger clone is found one base away.

CDR1 and CDR2 were assigned from the germline V gene as SGHDT and YYEEEE. Its CDR3 holds 16 amino acids, cysteine through phenylalanine. CDR3 DNA only is kept here, 48 bases in frame from base 1. V lost 1 base and J lost 0 bases; the stretch between them is 14 bases long. TCR CDR3 regions were amplified from genomic DNA by multiplex PCR using the deep immunoSEQ assay. Extracted genomic DNA from each cell subset was spread evenly across all wells of several immunoSEQ 96-well plates, with each plate serving as a replicate. For sorted subsets, each replicate PCR was loaded with about 200 ng genomic DNA, equivalent to 25,000 to 35,000 T cell genomes. Purified libraries were measured with a Qubit 3.0 fluorometer, size-checked on a Bioanalyzer 2100, and measured again with the KAPA Library Quantification kit. A separate single-read 150-cycle Illumina NextSeq 550 flow cell was used to sequence each immunoSEQ 96-well plate. In the original analysis: Because the immunoSEQ output held only junctional sequences and lacked quality scores, the filtering could not match the filtering applied to full-length reads. To assign V/J genes and CDR3, sequences were annotated against IMGT germline references using PyIR, a Python wrapper for IgBLAST v1.9. Reads were filtered out if the reads had weak V/J assignments (E-value above 1e-6), no CDR3, stop codons, out-of-frame junctions, or ambiguous translated residues. V3J clonotypes were defined as sequences sharing the same inferred V gene, J gene, and CDR3 amino acid sequence. Percentage overlap between repertoires was calculated by dividing the number of shared unique clonotypes by the size of the smaller repertoire. Richness of each repertoire was evaluated using RTK rarefaction, the Chao1 estimator, and Recon v2.1 estimates of unobserved clonotypes. For all TCRbeta clonotypes obtained by the gDNA method from several donors, generation probabilities were computed with OLGA. Sourced from immuneACCESS, this table was stored by TCRdb with only in-frame sequences that have V and J called. A share of the clones is absent; for the studies checked, an unresolved V gene accounts for under half, and the remainder has no known explanation. V and J calls and clone size are given by that table; D and trimming were obtained from the DNA. This sample is represented by around 560,000 clones; 85% to 95% of them were singletons. The ten largest clonotypes hold 0.11% of the sample.

This clonotype was sampled from a woman aged 25 to 39 in good health. The specimen was naive CD8+ T cells sorted from blood. The cell subset or site label on this specimen signifies: CD45RA+CCR7+. Here the chain combines TRBV5-6 and TRBJ2-7, with TRBD1 as a weak D call on 6 bases. The CDR3 is CASSLPGDAASYEQYF. The nucleotide sequence is TGTGCCAGCAGCTTGCCAGGGGACGCCGCCTCCTACGAGCAGTACTTC.